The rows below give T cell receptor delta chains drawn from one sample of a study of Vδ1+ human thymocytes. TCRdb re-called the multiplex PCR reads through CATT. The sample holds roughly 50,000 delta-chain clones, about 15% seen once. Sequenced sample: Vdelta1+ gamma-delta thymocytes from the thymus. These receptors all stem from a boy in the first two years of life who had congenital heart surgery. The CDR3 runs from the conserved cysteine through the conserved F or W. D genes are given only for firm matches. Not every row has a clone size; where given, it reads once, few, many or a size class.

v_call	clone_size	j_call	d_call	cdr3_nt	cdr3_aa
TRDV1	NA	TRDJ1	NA	TGTGCTCTTGGGGAACTTGGGTTATACTACAAATGGGGGTCTTGGCCGATAATAGCCGATAAACTCATCTTT	CALGELGLYYKWGSWPIIADKLIF
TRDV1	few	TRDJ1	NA	TGTGCTCTTGGGGAACGCCTTCCTCTACCTGGGGGTCCATTCTACACCGGTAAACTCATCTTT	CALGERLPLPGGPFYTGKLIF
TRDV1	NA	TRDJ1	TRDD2	TGTGCTCTTGGGGGGGCCTTCCTACGGCGGTGGGGGACGTACACCGATAAACTCATCTTT	CALGGAFLRRWGTYTDKLIF
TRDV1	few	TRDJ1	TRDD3	TGTGCTCTTGGGGTCTTATCAGAGGGGTACTGGGGGATCACCGATAAACTCATCTTT	CALGVLSEGYWGITDKLIF
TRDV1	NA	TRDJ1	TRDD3	TGTGCTCTTGGGGAACTTTCCTCCTGGGGGCTGAATCTGTACACCGATAAACTCATCTTT	CALGELSSWGLNLYTDKLIF
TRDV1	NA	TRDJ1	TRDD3	TGTGCTCTTTGTACTGGGGGATACGCCTTCCTTAATCAGGCCGATAAACTCATCTTT	CALCTGGYAFLNQADKLIF
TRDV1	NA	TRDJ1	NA	TGTGCTCTTGGGGAACTTTGCGATTTGGGGCCAGAAGGTAACGATAAACTCATCTTT	CALGELCDLGPEGNDKLIF
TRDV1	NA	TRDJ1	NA	TGTGCTCTTGGGGAACTTTTTTCGGGTACGCCCCCATATCATCGGACAGATTCCCAGCCTAAACTCATCTTT	CALGELFSGTPPYHRTDSQPKLIF
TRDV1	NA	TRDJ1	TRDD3	TGTGCTCTTGGGGAACTAATCCTTCGACTGGGGGAGGGTTACACCGATAAACTCATCTTT	CALGELILRLGEGYTDKLIF
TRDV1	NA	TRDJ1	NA	TGTGCTCTTGGGGAACCTTGGCCTTCCTACGTCCTAGGGGGATACGCAAGCGATAAACTCATCTTT	CALGEPWPSYVLGGYASDKLIF
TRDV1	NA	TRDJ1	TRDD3	TGTGCTCTTGGGGAACAACCCGTCTCGTTCCCCGACTCTTGGGGGATACCCTACACCGATAAACTCATCTTT	CALGEQPVSFPDSWGIPYTDKLIF
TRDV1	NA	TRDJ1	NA	TGTGCTCTTGGGGACGCTACGACTGGGTGTGACCTTTCTTACACCGATAAACTCATCTTT	CALGDATTGCDLSYTDKLIF
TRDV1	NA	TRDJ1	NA	TGTGCTCTTGGGGAAGGCTTCGAGGATAGCTTGACGTACACCGATAAACTCATCTTT	CALGEGFEDSLTYTDKLIF
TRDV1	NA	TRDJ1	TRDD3	TGTGCTCTTGGGGAACAAGCTCCTACTGGGGGATACTCCGATAAACTCATCTTT	CALGEQAPTGGYSDKLIF
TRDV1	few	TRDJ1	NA	TGTGCTCTTGGGGAACCGCCTTCCTTACTGGGAAAACTCATCTTT	CALGEPPSLLGKLIF
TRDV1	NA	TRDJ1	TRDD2	TGTGCTCTTGGGGAACTCTTAAACCTTCCTACTTGTTGTGTGGGACCCAACACCGATAAACTCATCTTT	CALGELLNLPTCCVGPNTDKLIF
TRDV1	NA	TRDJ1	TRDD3	TGTGCTCTTGGGGACTCCTTCCACTTATACTGGGGGTCTTACACCGATAAACTCATCTTT	CALGDSFHLYWGSYTDKLIF
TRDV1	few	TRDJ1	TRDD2	TGTGCTCTTGGGGAAGGGGTTCCTACCAGGACTAAACTCATCTTT	CALGEGVPTRTKLIF
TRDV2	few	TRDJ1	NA	TGCGCCTGTGACACCGGGGGTTACACCGATAAACTCATCTTT	CACDTGGYTDKLIF
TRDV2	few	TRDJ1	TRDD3	TGTGCCTGTGGCACCGGTACTGGGGGATATAGGGGGACCGATAAACTCATCTTT	CACGTGTGGYRGTDKLIF
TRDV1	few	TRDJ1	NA	TGTGCTCTTGGGCCCCTCCCACTGCCTACTCAAGGGTACACCGATAAACTCATCTTT	CALGPLPLPTQGYTDKLIF
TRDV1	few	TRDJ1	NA	TGTGCTCTTGGGGAAGGGCGAGGGGATCTCATCTTT	CALGEGRGDLIF
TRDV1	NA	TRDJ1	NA	TGTGCTCTTAAATCTGGGGATAAACTCATCTTT	CALKSGDKLIF
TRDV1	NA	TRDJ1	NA	TGTGCTCTTGGGGAACTTCCCCTCACCGATAAACTCATCTTT	CALGELPLTDKLIF
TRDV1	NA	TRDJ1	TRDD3	TGTGCTCTTGGGGAACGGACCTACGGGGGATACCTTTACACCGATAAACTCATCTTT	CALGERTYGGYLYTDKLIF
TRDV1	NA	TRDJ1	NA	TGTGCTCTTGGGGGGGGTTATTCCTACGGCTGGGGGAACGATAAACTCATCTTT	CALGGGYSYGWGNDKLIF
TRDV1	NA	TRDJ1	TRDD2	TGTGCTCTTGGGGCCACCTTCCTAGGCCGATTGGGGTCCACCGATAAACTCATCTTT	CALGATFLGRLGSTDKLIF
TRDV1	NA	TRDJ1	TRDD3	TGTGCATATACCAGCGATAAGTCCTATCCCTTTACTGGGGGATTCCCCGAAAGCACCGATAAACTCATCTTT	CAYTSDKSYPFTGGFPESTDKLIF
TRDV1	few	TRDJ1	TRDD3	TGTGCTCTTGGGGAACTGGTCCGCGACTGGGGGATTCCCGATAAACTCATCTTT	CALGELVRDWGIPDKLIF
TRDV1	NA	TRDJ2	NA	TGTGCTCTTGGGCCACGTCTTCCACGTACTGGGCCATTGACAGCACAACTCTTCTTT	CALGPRLPRTGPLTAQLFF
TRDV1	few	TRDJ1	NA	TGTGCTCTTGGGGAACGGTCTAGAATTTACACCGATAAACTCATCTTT	CALGERSRIYTDKLIF
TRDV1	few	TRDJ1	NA	TGTGCTCTTGGGGAACTAGGCCTTCCTAAGGGGATACTCTGCTCGGCCGATAAACTCATCTTT	CALGELGLPKGILCSADKLIF
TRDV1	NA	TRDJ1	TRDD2	TGTGCTCTTGGGTCTCCTTTCCTACGTCCGACGGGTGAAACATACACCGATAAACTCATCTTT	CALGSPFLRPTGETYTDKLIF
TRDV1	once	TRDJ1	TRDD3	TGTGCTCTTGGGGAACCGCCAGTACTGGGGGATACGAGAGTCGCCGATAAACTCATCTTT	CALGEPPVLGDTRVADKLIF
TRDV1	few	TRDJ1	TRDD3	TGTGCTCTTGGGGAACCCCCCCCGTACTGGGGGATACGAACGATCACCGATAAACTCATCTTT	CALGEPPPYWGIRTITDKLIF
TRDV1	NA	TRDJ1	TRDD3	TGTGCTCTTGGGGAGTTGCGGGGGATACCGACCGATAAACTCATCTTT	CALGELRGIPTDKLIF
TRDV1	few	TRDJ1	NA	TGTGCTCTTGGGGACTTTCCCTTCCTAATTAAACTACTTCGCCCACTGGGGTACACCGATAAACTCATCTTT	CALGDFPFLIKLLRPLGYTDKLIF
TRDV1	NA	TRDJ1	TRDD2	TGTGCTCTTGAGCAGTTTCCTTCCTACGGGGGAGGATCTAAACTCATCTTT	CALEQFPSYGGGSKLIF
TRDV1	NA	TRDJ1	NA	TGTGCTCTTGGGTTCTCTTCCTACTTCGGGGCCTGGGGGATCTACACCGATAAACTCATCTTT	CALGFSSYFGAWGIYTDKLIF
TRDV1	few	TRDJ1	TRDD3	TGTGCTCTTGGGGAACTCTTAGTCTCAAGTTCGCGCCTACTGGGGGTGGCGTACACCGATAAACTCATCTTT	CALGELLVSSSRLLGVAYTDKLIF
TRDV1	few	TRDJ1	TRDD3	TGTGCTCTTGGGGCCGATCCTTCCTACGGATTATACTGGGGGATACGCAGAGGCGATAAACTCATCTTT	CALGADPSYGLYWGIRRGDKLIF
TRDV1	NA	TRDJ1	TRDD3	TGTGCTCTTGGGGAACTAGGGTCGTCCTATGGGGGATGCGTTCCTCCCATCACCGATAAACTCACCTTT	CALGELGSSYGGCVPPITDKLTF
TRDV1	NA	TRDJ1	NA	TGTGCTCTTGGTTCCTACGTTACTTCTGGGGGCCCTACATACACCGATAAACTCATCTTT	CALGSYVTSGGPTYTDKLIF
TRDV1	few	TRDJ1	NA	TGTGCTCTTGGGAACTCCCCCTTCCGACACTGTATTCACACCGATAAACTCATCTTT	CALGNSPFRHCIHTDKLIF
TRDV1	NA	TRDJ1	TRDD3	TGTGCTCTTGGGGAACCACGACGGGGGGGATACGCTTACACCGATAAACTCATCTTT	CALGEPRRGGYAYTDKLIF
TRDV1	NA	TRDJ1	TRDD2	TGTGCTCTTGGGGAACTATGTGAACGGTCCCCTTCCTACACCGATAAACTCATCTTT	CALGELCERSPSYTDKLIF
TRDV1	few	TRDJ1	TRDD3	TGTGCTCTTGGGGAACTAGGTTGTACTGGGGGATTCGGCGATAAACCCATCTTT	CALGELGCTGGFGDKPIF
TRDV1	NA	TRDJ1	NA	TGTGCTCTTTCAGACCTACACTCGACTGGAGATAAACTCATCTTT	CALSDLHSTGDKLIF
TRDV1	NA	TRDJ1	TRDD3	TGTGCTCTTGGGGAACCGAAATCCGACCGTACTGGGGGATCTGAAGAATGGACCGATAAACTCATCTTT	CALGEPKSDRTGGSEEWTDKLIF
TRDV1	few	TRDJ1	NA	TGTGCTCTTGGGGAACTATTTTTTCTGACCGGCCTACTAGGGCCTGGGAACACCGATAAACTCATCTTT	CALGELFFLTGLLGPGNTDKLIF
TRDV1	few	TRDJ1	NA	TGTGCTCTTGGGGAACCCCTTCCTACGTGGGGGGATACGCGTACGGCCACCGATAAACTCATCTTT	CALGEPLPTWGDTRTATDKLIF
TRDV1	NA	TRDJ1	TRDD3	TGTGCTCTTGGGGAAAGCACTAAACTGGGGGTCGATAAACTCATCTTT	CALGESTKLGVDKLIF
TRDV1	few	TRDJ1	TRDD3	TGTGCTCTTGGTTCCCAAGATACTGGGGGATACGGAGATAAACTCATCTTT	CALGSQDTGGYGDKLIF
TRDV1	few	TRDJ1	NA	TGTGCTCTTGGGGAATTTTTTTCGGATCCTAGGGATGGAACCGATAAACTCATCTTT	CALGEFFSDPRDGTDKLIF
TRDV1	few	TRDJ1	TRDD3	TGTGCTCTTGGGGAACACGAATCAAACTTAGACTGGGGGATACCTCACACCGATAAACTCATCTTT	CALGEHESNLDWGIPHTDKLIF
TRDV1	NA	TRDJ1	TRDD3	TGTGCTCTTGGGGAACGGGCGGATTCCTACTGGGGGAGAAGGCCCACCGATAAACTCATCTTT	CALGERADSYWGRRPTDKLIF
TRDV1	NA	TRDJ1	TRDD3	TGTGCTCTTGGGGAACTATCTCGGTGGGGGATATCGGCGGCCGATAAACTCATCTTT	CALGELSRWGISAADKLIF
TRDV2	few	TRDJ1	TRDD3	TGTGCCCGTGACCCGCAACCGTTACTACTGGGGTGGAGAGGCACCGATAAACTCATCTTT	CARDPQPLLLGWRGTDKLIF
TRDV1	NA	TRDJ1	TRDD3	TGTGCTCTTGGGGAACTAGCACGTATGAAGACTGGGGGATACGGGACAAAGACCGATAAACTCATCTTT	CALGELARMKTGGYGTKTDKLIF
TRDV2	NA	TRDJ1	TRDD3	TGTGCCTGTGACACCGGTTTCCGAGGGGACTGGGGGATAAATACCGATAAGCTCATCTTT	CACDTGFRGDWGINTDKLIF